These 26 T cell receptor beta chains came from one sample sequenced in a study of shared clonotypes between healthy human individuals. Naivety among CD8 cells was defined by CD45RO negativity and positive CCR7 selection, thereby excluding terminally differentiated effector memory CD45RA+ cells. Produced via immunoSEQ multiplex PCR; TCRdb's table is partial and in-frame only. Among 2 million or so clones listed, less than 95% were seen once. Specimen: naive CD8+ T cells sorted from blood. These receptors were taken from a man aged 18 to 29 in good health.

As concerns this clone: This CDR3 is also generated by other DNA sequences in the sample. This chain connects TRBV6-5 to TRBJ1-1; perhaps TRBD1 as D (5 bases). The CDR3 length is 14 residues. Looked up from germline, CDR1 is MNHEY and CDR2 is SVGAGI. Between the trimmed V and J ends, which lost 2 bases and 1 base, there was a span of 8 bases. CDR3 nucleotides: TGTGCCAGCAGTTACGGAGGGGAGAACACTGAAGCTTTCTTT. Protein product: CASSYGGENTEAFF.

This clone has just one count. This chain uses TRBV5-6 with TRBJ2-7; tentatively, D is TRBD1 or TRBD2 (5 bases each). Germline CDR1 SGHDT, CDR2 YYEEEE. CDR3 length: 14 amino acids. The ends were cut back, 0 bases at V and 4 bases at J, with 11 bases in the middle. The DNA of the CDR3 is TGTGCCAGCAGCTTGGACGGGGACGGGTACGAGCAGTACTTC. Translation: CASSLDGDGYEQYF.

The V and J genes are TRBV7-6 and TRBJ2-3; 8 bases line up with TRBD2. V was clipped by 5 bases and J by 2 bases; unmatched bases: 9. The germline V gene encodes CDR1 SGHVS and CDR2 FNYEAQ. The CDR3 sequence is 16 residues long. This chain's CDR3 is CASSPLAEGHTDTQYF. The CDR3 nucleotides read TGTGCCAGCAGCCCACTAGCGGAGGGCCACACAGATACGCAGTATTTT.

Details on this clone: Different DNA sequences within this sample yield the same CDR3. The chain joins TRBV2 to TRBJ1-2; 10 bases agree with TRBD1. Trimming cost V 4 bases and J 5 bases; bases outside gene matches: 1. CDR1 SNHLY and CDR2 FYNNEI come from the germline V gene. This CDR3 contains 13 residues. Written as DNA, the CDR3 is TGTGCCAGCAGTGGGACAGGGGGATATGGCTACACCTTC. Translation: CASSGTGGYGYTF.

The chain joins TRBV29-1 to TRBJ2-5, with TRBD1 as a possible D gene (5 bases). CDR3 length: 12 residues. Germline CDR1 SQVTM, CDR2 ANQGSEA. V lost 4 bases to trimming and J lost 3 bases, with 9 bases between them. The CDR3: CSVGGTEETQYF. The DNA of the CDR3 is TGCAGCGTTGGGGGCACGGAAGAGACCCAGTACTTC.

The CDR3 here is CATSGGLPYGYTF. In DNA form, the CDR3 reads TGTGCCACCTCCGGGGGCCTCCCCTATGGCTACACCTTC. The rearrangement links TRBV6-5 to TRBJ1-2, with D tentatively TRBD1 (6 bases). The V gene's germline CDR1 is MNHEY and CDR2 SVGAGI. The ends were cut back, 10 bases at V and 4 bases at J, with 16 bases in the middle. This CDR3 is 13 amino acids long.

The rearrangement joins TRBV28 to TRBJ2-1; 9 nucleotides align to TRBD2. This CDR3 contains 16 residues. V was pared by 5 bases and J by 4 bases, with 9 bases of the junction left unmatched. CDR1 and CDR2 from the germline V gene are MDHEN and SYDVKM. CDR3 nucleotides: TGTGCCAGCAGTGGCCTTCTAGCGGGGCTGTACAATGAGCAGTTCTTC. It codes for CASSGLLAGLYNEQFF.

The chain employs TRBV11-1 and TRBJ2-7, with no clear D. CDR1 and CDR2 (germline): SGHAT, FQDESV (reference sequence). The length of the CDR3 is 14 residues. V was pared by 3 bases and J by 2 bases, with 11 bases between. The CDR3 DNA reads as TGTGCCAGCAGCTTGTCAGGCGGAACCTACGAGCAGTACTTC. Encoded protein: CASSLSGGTYEQYF.

To note about this clone: Different DNA sequences within this sample yield the same CDR3. The CDR3 DNA sequence: TGTGCCAGCAGCCAAGCCGGGACTTATGGCTACACCTTC. Amino acids: CASSQAGTYGYTF. This chain joins TRBV14 and TRBJ1-2; possibly TRBD1 for D (5 bases). V lost 1 base, J lost 5 bases, and 8 bases lay in between. The CDR3 spans 13 residues. In germline, CDR1 is SGHDN, CDR2 FVKESK.

The chain joins TRBV19 to TRBJ2-1; unclear D gene. The germline V and J ends were trimmed by 6 bases and 3 bases, with 12 bases remaining between them. This CDR3 has 14 residues. The germline V gene encodes CDR1 LNHDA and CDR2 SQIVND (reference sequence). CDR3 protein: CASSRQLYYNEQFF. The CDR3 DNA reads TGTGCCAGTAGCCGCCAGCTCTACTACAATGAGCAGTTCTTC.

Worth noting for this clone: The same CDR3 is also encoded by other DNA sequences in this sample. The chain uses TRBV28 and TRBJ2-7; 12 bases map to TRBD2. The germline gives CDR1 MDHEN, CDR2 SYDVKM. V lost 4 bases and J lost 3; bases outside the gene matches: 4. The CDR3 is 15 residues long. The CDR3 region has the DNA TGTGCCAGCAGTTCGAGACTAGCGGGGGACTACGAGCAGTACTTC. It specifies CASSSRLAGDYEQYF.

The CDR3 reads CASSLGVANYEQYF. The DNA for the CDR3 is TGTGCCAGCAGCTTGGGAGTAGCGAACTACGAGCAGTACTTC. This chain uses TRBV5-6 with TRBJ2-7; possibly TRBD2 for D (5 bases). Trimming pared 0 bases from V and 3 bases from J, leaving 10 bases between. This CDR3 region has 14 residues. Germline V gene sequence: CDR1 SGHDT, CDR2 YYEEEE.

The CDR3 bases are TGCGCCAGCAGCCCCCTCGAAGGGGAAACCAATGAGCAGTTCTTC. This codes for CASSPLEGETNEQFF. The chain carries TRBV4-1 and TRBJ2-1; D is possibly TRBD1 (5 bases). The CDR3 has 15 amino acids. The V end was cut by 4 bases, the J end by 6 bases, with 16 bases between. In germline, CDR1 is MGHRA, CDR2 YSYEKL.

The chain carries TRBV19 and TRBJ2-7, with D perhaps TRBD1 (5 bases). From germline, CDR1 is LNHDA and CDR2 SQIVND (reference sequence). The CDR3 runs to 15 residues. The V end was cut by 3 bases, the J end by 4 bases, with 16 bases between. This CDR3 is CASSMAQRPGYEQYF. CDR3 bases: TGTGCCAGTAGTATGGCCCAGCGCCCAGGGTACGAGCAGTACTTC.

V is TRBV7-9 and J is TRBJ1-2; 9 bases are a match to TRBD1. J gave up 5 bases and V 2 bases, and 12 bases lay outside the gene matches. Germline CDR1 and CDR2: SEHNR and FQNEAQ (reference sequence). This CDR3 contains 17 residues. This CDR3 is CASSLSTPGQGGYGYTF. CDR3 nucleotides: TGTGCCAGCAGCTTATCAACTCCGGGACAGGGAGGGTATGGCTACACCTTC. The full variable domain, rest sourced from reference TRBV7-9 and TRBJ1-2, is DTGVSQNPRHKITKRGQNVTFRCDPISEHNRLYWYRQTLGQGPEFLTYFQNEAQLEKSRLLSDRFSAERPKGSFSTLEIQRTEQGDSAMYLCASSLSTPGQGGYGYTFGSGTRLTVV.

This sequence joins TRBV6-5 and TRBJ2-1, with TRBD2 matching 7 bases. The CDR3 is 14 amino acids. Germline V lookup: CDR1 MNHEY, CDR2 SVGAGI. Losses at the gene ends were 2 bases for V and 8 bases for J; bases not matched to a gene: 6. The CDR3, as DNA: TGTGCCAGCAGTTACGCGGGAGCAGGCGATGAGCAGTTCTTC. The encoded protein is CASSYAGAGDEQFF.

The chain recombines TRBV11-2 with TRBJ2-1; D remains unclear. Germline CDR1 is SGHAT and CDR2 is FQNNGV. The CDR3 spans 15 residues. Trimming left V 3 bases short and J 7 bases short, with 16 bases between. CDR3 loop: CASSFVGPSRNEQFF. CDR3 bases: TGTGCCAGCAGCTTCGTTGGACCCTCGAGGAATGAGCAGTTCTTC.

The chain has TRBV10-3 and TRBJ2-4; 7 bases are a match to TRBD2. This CDR3 has 13 residues. Per germline, CDR1 ENHRY and CDR2 SYGVKD. V lost 2 bases, J lost 5 bases, and 0 bases stayed unmatched. The CDR3 sequence: CAISETSENIQYF. The CDR3 DNA reads as TGTGCCATCAGTGAGACTAGCGAAAACATTCAGTACTTC.

A remark on this clone: The same CDR3 also results from other DNA sequences found in this sample. V usage is TRBV7-9 and J usage is TRBJ2-3; D unclear. The CDR3 is 12 amino acids. The ends were cut back, 2 bases at V and 2 bases at J, with 2 bases in the middle. Germline V gene data show CDR1 as SEHNR and CDR2 as FQNEAQ (reference sequence). The DNA of the CDR3 is TGTGCCAGCAGCTTACACACAGATACGCAGTATTTT. This gives the protein CASSLHTDTQYF.

This chain links TRBV6-6 with TRBJ1-2; weak D call: TRBD1 (6 bases). Trimming took off 2 bases at V and 3 bases at J, with 16 bases between the two ends. The CDR3 is 16 amino acids. Germline values: CDR1 MNHNY, CDR2 SVGAGI (reference sequence). CDR3 sequence: CASSYPGGARDYGYTF. The CDR3 DNA follows: TGTGCCAGCAGTTACCCCGGGGGGGCTAGGGACTATGGCTACACCTTC.

The gene calls are TRBV15 and TRBJ2-7; TRBD2 aligns across 7 bases. Germline lookup yields CDR1 LNHNV and CDR2 YYDKDF (reference sequence). CDR3 length: 13 residues. Germline trimming cut 6 bases from V and 6 bases from J; bases unmatched to any gene: 8. CDR3 sequence reads: CATRELGGVEQYF. The CDR3 DNA follows: TGTGCCACCAGGGAATTGGGAGGGGTCGAGCAGTACTTC. Drawing the rest from reference TRBV15 and TRBJ2-7, the complete variable domain is DAMVIQNPRYQVTQFGKPVTLSCSQTLNHNVMYWYQQKSSQAPKLLFHYYDKDFNNEADTPDNFQSRRPNTSFCFLDIRSPGLGDTAMYLCATRELGGVEQYFGPGTRLTVT.

In this sample, this clone turned up a few times. The J gene is TRBJ2-1, the V gene TRBV7-9; D gene uncertain. Germline values: CDR1 SEHNR, CDR2 FQNEAQ (reference sequence). V was clipped by 5 bases and J by 8 bases, with 10 bases between them. CDR3 length: 12 amino acids. CDR3 DNA sequence: TGTGCCAGCAGCACCTACGCGGATGAGCAGTTCTTC. It encodes CASSTYADEQFF. The whole variable domain, filled in from reference TRBV7-9 and TRBJ2-1, reads DTGVSQNPRHKITKRGQNVTFRCDPISEHNRLYWYRQTLGQGPEFLTYFQNEAQLEKSRLLSDRFSAERPKGSFSTLEIQRTEQGDSAMYLCASSTYADEQFFGPGTRLTVL.

The V gene is TRBV28, the J gene TRBJ2-2; possible D gene TRBD1, 5 bases. Trimming took off 4 bases at V and 2 bases at J, with 8 bases between the two ends. CDR1 MDHEN and CDR2 SYDVKM come from the germline V gene. The CDR3 sequence is 14 residues long. The CDR3 is CASSWQGNTGELFF. DNA for the CDR3: TGTGCCAGCAGTTGGCAGGGAAACACCGGGGAGCTGTTTTTT.

The chain combines TRBV9 with TRBJ2-1; no reliable D call. CDR1 SGDLS and CDR2 YYNGEE come from the germline V gene. Trimming shortened V by 5 bases and J by 7 bases, and 7 bases separated the two germline ends. The CDR3 has 11 amino acids. This CDR3 is CASSFENEQFF. The DNA of the CDR3 is TGTGCCAGCAGTTTCGAAAATGAGCAGTTCTTC.

The CDR3 sequence: CASGQSYNSPLHF. CDR3 nucleotides: TGTGCCAGCGGTCAGTCCTATAATTCACCCCTCCACTTT. The rearrangement joins TRBV2 to TRBJ1-6, with D hard to call. CDR1 SNHLY and CDR2 FYNNEI come from the germline V gene. The CDR3 sequence is 13 residues long. V dropped 8 bases and J dropped 1 base, with 6 bases sitting between them. Full variable domain (outside the CDR3, taken from reference TRBV2 and TRBJ1-6): EPEVTQTPSHQVTQMGQEVILRCVPISNHLYFYWYRQILGQKVEFLVSFYNNEISEKSEIFDDQFSVERPDGSNFTLKIRSTKLEDSAMYFCASGQSYNSPLHFGNGTRLTVT.

This chain links TRBV5-1 with TRBJ2-1; D ambiguous. The CDR3 is 13 amino acids. Germline V CDR1 and CDR2: SGHRS, YFSETQ. V was pared by 2 bases and J by 6 bases, with 9 bases between. The CDR3 sequence is CASSFNFGNEQFF. The CDR3, as DNA: TGCGCCAGCAGCTTTAATTTCGGCAATGAGCAGTTCTTC. The variable domain in full, completed from reference TRBV5-1 and TRBJ2-1, reads KAGVTQTPRYLIKTRGQQVTLSCSPISGHRSVSWYQQTPGQGLQFLFEYFSETQRNKGNFPGRFSGRQFSNSRSEMNVSTLELGDSALYLCASSFNFGNEQFFGPGTRLTVL.